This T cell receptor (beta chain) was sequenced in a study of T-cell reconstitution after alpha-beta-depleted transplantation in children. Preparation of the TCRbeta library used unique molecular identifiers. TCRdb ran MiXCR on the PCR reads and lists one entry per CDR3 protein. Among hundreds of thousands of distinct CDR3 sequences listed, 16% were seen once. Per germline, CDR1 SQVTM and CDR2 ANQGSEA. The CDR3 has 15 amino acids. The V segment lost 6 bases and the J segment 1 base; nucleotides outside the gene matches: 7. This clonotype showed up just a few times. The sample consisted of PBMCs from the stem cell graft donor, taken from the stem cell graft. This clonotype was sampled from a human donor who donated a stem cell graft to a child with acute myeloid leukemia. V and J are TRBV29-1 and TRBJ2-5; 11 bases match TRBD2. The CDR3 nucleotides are TGCAGCGTCGCCGGGACTAGCGGCCTCCAAGAGACCCAGTACTTC. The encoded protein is CSVAGTSGLQETQYF.